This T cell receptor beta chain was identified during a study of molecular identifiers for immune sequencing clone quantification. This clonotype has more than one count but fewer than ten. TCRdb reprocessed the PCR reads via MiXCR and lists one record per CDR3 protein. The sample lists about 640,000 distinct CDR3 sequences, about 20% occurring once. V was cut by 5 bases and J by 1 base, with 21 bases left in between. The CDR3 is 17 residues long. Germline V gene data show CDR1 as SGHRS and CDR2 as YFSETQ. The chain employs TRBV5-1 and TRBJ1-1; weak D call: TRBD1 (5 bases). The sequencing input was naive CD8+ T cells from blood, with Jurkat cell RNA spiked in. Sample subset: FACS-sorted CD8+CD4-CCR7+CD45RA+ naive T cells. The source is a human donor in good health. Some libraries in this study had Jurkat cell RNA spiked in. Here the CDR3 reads CASSPFLLGAGNTEAFF. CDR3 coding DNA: TGCGCCAGCAGTCCATTTCTATTAGGGGCAGGGAACACTGAAGCTTTCTTT.